One sample yielded the 14 T cell receptor beta chains listed below, sequenced in a study of T cells after posttransplantation cyclophosphamide. The data were produced by immunoSEQ multiplex PCR, yet TCRdb's version contains in-frame clones alone and is incomplete. The sample carries tens of thousands of clones, about 93% recorded once. The source material was PBMCs. The origin of the receptors is a woman aged 25 to 39 in good health and a related stem cell transplant donor.

The chain joins TRBV6-1 to TRBJ2-3; a possible D gene is TRBD2 (7 bases). Trimming left V 6 bases short and J 5 bases short, with 18 bases between. Germline V gene lookup returns CDR1 MNHNS and CDR2 SASEGT. The CDR3 loop spans 15 amino acids. The CDR3 region is CASREWGGVEDTQYF. As DNA, the CDR3 is TGTGCCAGCAGAGAGTGGGGGGGCGTGGAAGATACGCAGTATTTT.

The chain combines TRBV11-3 with TRBJ2-5, with D possibly matching TRBD1 (5 bases). V lost 1 base, J lost 5 bases, and 14 bases lay in between. This CDR3 is built from 15 residues. The germline V gene encodes CDR1 SGHNT and CDR2 YENEEA. The CDR3 nucleotides read TGTGCCAGCAGCTTAGGCCGGCAGGGTCGTGAGACCCAGTACTTC. Residues: CASSLGRQGRETQYF.

This chain links TRBV7-3 with TRBJ2-3; 10 bases are shared with TRBD1. Germline V gives CDR1 SGHTA, CDR2 FQGTGA. The V segment lost 5 bases and the J segment 1 base; nucleotides outside the gene matches: 6. This CDR3 has 16 residues. The CDR3 DNA follows: TGTGCCAGCAGCCCGACAGGGGGCTATGGCACAGATACGCAGTATTTT. Translating it yields CASSPTGGYGTDTQYF.

The CDR3 DNA reads as TGCGCCAGCAGCCCATGGGGAGCGCCGGACTCTAACTATGGCTACACCTTC. Protein product: CASSPWGAPDSNYGYTF. The chain employs TRBV5-1 and TRBJ1-2; D uncertain. Trimming removed 4 bases at V and 0 bases at J, with 19 bases between. The CDR3 has 17 residues. Germline assignment: CDR1 SGHRS and CDR2 YFSETQ.

Written as DNA, the CDR3 is TGTGCCAGCAGTGTGACTAGCGGGGTAACCAATGAGCAGTTCTTC. It yields the protein CASSVTSGVTNEQFF. The gene calls are TRBV2 and TRBJ2-1; TRBD2 matches at 11 bases. V shed 4 bases and J 6 bases; nucleotides not matched to a gene: 5. CDR1 is SNHLY, CDR2 FYNNEI, per germline. CDR3 length: 15 residues.

The chain carries TRBV29-1 and TRBJ1-2; D call uncertain. V was cut by 1 base and J by 0 bases, with 6 bases left in between. The CDR3 is 13 residues long. Per the germline V gene, CDR1 is SQVTM and CDR2 is ANQGSEA. The chain's CDR3 is CSVEVQANYGYTF. DNA of the CDR3: TGCAGCGTTGAAGTCCAGGCTAACTATGGCTACACCTTC. Full variable domain (rest looked up from reference TRBV29-1 and TRBJ1-2): SAVISQKPSRDICQRGTSLTIQCQVDSQVTMMFWYRQQPGQSLTLIATANQGSEATYESGFVIDKFPISRPNLTFSTLTVSNMSPEDSSIYLCSVEVQANYGYTFGSGTRLTVV.

The CDR3 DNA reads as TGTGCCATCAGGACAGGGGACTATGGCTACACCTTC. Translation gives CAIRTGDYGYTF. The rearrangement joins TRBV10-3 to TRBJ1-2; 8 positions match TRBD1. V shed 6 bases, J shed 3 bases, and the junction held 0 bases outside the gene matches. Germline V gives CDR1 ENHRY, CDR2 SYGVKD. This CDR3 comprises 12 residues.

This sequence joins TRBV19 and TRBJ1-5; D unclear. V lost 5 bases to trimming and J lost 4 bases, with 9 bases between them. Germline CDR1 LNHDA, CDR2 SQIVND (reference sequence). The CDR3 is made up of 13 amino acids. CDR3 protein: CASSSQQNQPQHF. The CDR3 DNA is TGTGCCAGTAGTTCGCAGCAGAATCAGCCCCAGCATTTT.

The J gene is TRBJ2-1, the V gene TRBV18; D not certain. V was cut by 1 base and J by 0 bases, with 10 bases left in between. This CDR3 has 16 residues. The germline CDR1 and CDR2 sequences are KGHSH and LQKENI. Here the CDR3 reads CASSPQGGSSYNEQFF. DNA of the CDR3: TGTGCCAGCTCACCACAGGGCGGTAGCTCCTACAATGAGCAGTTCTTC.

This clone showed up just once. The chain joins TRBV9 to TRBJ2-3, with D perhaps being TRBD1 or TRBD2 (5 bases each). The CDR3 runs to 16 residues. Trimming stripped 0 bases from V and 0 bases from J, with 11 bases between. Germline CDR1 SGDLS, CDR2 YYNGEE. The CDR3 protein is CASSVAEGSSTDTQYF. The DNA for the CDR3 is TGTGCCAGCAGCGTAGCTGAGGGGTCTAGCACAGATACGCAGTATTTT.

The V gene is TRBV2, the J gene TRBJ2-5, with 10 bases that match TRBD1. The J segment lost 5 bases and the V segment lost 5 bases, leaving 8 bases of the junction unmatched. Per germline, CDR1 SNHLY and CDR2 FYNNEI. This CDR3 is 15 amino acids long. CDR3 amino acids: CASSRTGQGYETQYF. The DNA for the CDR3 is TGTGCCAGCAGTAGGACGGGACAGGGGTACGAGACCCAGTACTTC.

This clone was seen a single time. CDR3 DNA sequence: TGTGCCAGCAGCTTGGGATACACAGGGAAGGCCACAGATACGCAGTATTTT. This codes for CASSLGYTGKATDTQYF. The rearrangement links TRBV5-8 to TRBJ2-3, with a possible D match to TRBD1 (6 bases). This CDR3 has 17 residues. V lost 0 bases to trimming and J lost 2 bases, with 16 bases between them. CDR1 SGHTS and CDR2 YDEGEE come from the germline V gene. The variable domain in full, with the rest retrieved from reference TRBV5-8 and TRBJ2-3, is EAGVTQSPTHLIKTRGQQATLRCSPISGHTSVYWYQQALGLGLQFLLWYDEGEERNRGNFPPRFSGRQFPNYSSELNVNALELEDSALYLCASSLGYTGKATDTQYFGPGTRLTVL.

The chain links TRBV6-6 to TRBJ2-7, with D perhaps TRBD1 (6 bases). This CDR3 has 14 amino acids. Germline CDR1 reads MNHNY; CDR2 reads SVGAGI (reference sequence). V was shortened by 6 bases and J by 6 bases, with 18 bases between the two germline ends. The DNA for the CDR3 is TGTGCCAGCAGCACACAGGGAAGGAAGGGCGAGCAGTACTTC. It yields the protein CASSTQGRKGEQYF.

The V gene is TRBV5-4, the J gene TRBJ2-5, with 9 bases aligning to TRBD2. Per the germline V gene, CDR1 is SGHNT and CDR2 is YYREEE (reference sequence). V lost 3 bases, J lost 5 bases, and 8 bases stayed unmatched. This CDR3 has 15 amino acids. Here the CDR3 reads CASSSSGTAGETQYF. CDR3 nucleotides: TGTGCCAGCAGCTCTAGCGGGACAGCCGGTGAGACCCAGTACTTC.